This TCR beta chain emerged from a study of CD8+ T cells in alopecia areata (dated by TCRdb to the late 2010s). For context, the study as a whole: The treated patients, all with moderate-to-severe alopecia areata, were enrolled in an open-label pilot trial of oral tofacitinib given at 5 to 10 mg twice daily. Patients received tofacitinib for 6 to 18 months and were then followed off drug for 6 months to check for delayed response and recurrence. For the treated patients, the SALT score, which quantifies what percentage of scalp surface area is affected, served as the measure of disease severity. High-throughput TCRbeta sequencing was used to examine T cell clonal expansion in alopecia areata in both the C3H/HeJ mouse model and human patients. Human TCRbeta sequencing covered scalp tissue and sorted CD4+ and CD8+ peripheral blood T cells from patchy and totalis/universalis alopecia areata patients and healthy controls. Biopsies were taken from tofacitinib-treated patients at baseline and at 4 and 24 weeks of treatment, and a later scalp biopsy was taken in several of the tofacitinib-treated patients. Clonality in the scalp was compared among normal scalp (n=4), patchy alopecia areata scalp (n=8), and alopecia totalis/universalis scalp (n=8). The RNA source kit depended on sample type: the PAXgene miRNA kit for fixed scalp, the miRNeasy kit for PBMCs, and the RNeasy kit for mouse skin. Amplification of TCRbeta CDR3 regions was done by immunoSEQ multiplex PCR using 35 Vbeta forward primers and 13 Jbeta reverse primers.

The paper's findings and limits, for the study overall: Because the treated cohort was small and had just a single nonresponder, larger studies are needed to establish links between baseline CD8+ expansion and response. Lesional scalp, especially in alopecia totalis/universalis, showed higher clonality and more expanded CD8+ clones than normal scalp, suggesting antigenic drive. Tofacitinib significantly decreased scalp clonality and the number of expanded CD8+ clones among the top 100 scalp clones. Shared TCR sequences between patients were less evident than in mice, which may be partly attributable to HLA diversity in the patient population. Many expanded lesional clones were found to persist in scalp and blood during tofacitinib treatment, and relapse after treatment cessation may be partly explained by this persistence. Resident alphabeta T cells in normal human skin are also sequenced, complicating scalp TCR repertoire analysis, unlike mouse skin dominated by gammadelta T cells.

CDR1 and CDR2, looked up from the germline V gene, are MDHEN and SYDVKM. Counted from cysteine to phenylalanine, this CDR3 has 14 amino acids. The read is trimmed to its CDR3 DNA, 42 bases read in frame from base 1. V and J are truncated by 2 bases and 7 bases respectively, leaving an intervening sequence of 12 bases. This clone appeared a few times. Its cognate antigen has yet to be identified. No per-base quality is available; no much larger clone lies one base away. The library was obtained by the immunoSEQ multiplex PCR assay. For TCR sequencing, RNA was extracted from every sample and reverse transcribed into cDNA to serve as template. First-strand cDNA was synthesized using SuperScript III with a 2:1 mix of oligo-dT and random hexamers. A synthetic immune receptor repertoire was used to measure amplification bias, and any remaining bias was corrected computationally. As for the original processing: Raw reads were preprocessed for error removal, and CDR3 was defined according to IMGT conventions as running from the conserved cysteine to phenylalanine. To get clonality, Shannon entropy was normalized by log2 of the number of productive unique TCRs and the result was subtracted from 1. CD4 or CD8 identity of scalp clones was inferred by cross-referencing scalp TCRbeta sequences with sorted blood CD4 and CD8 repertoires. Not all clones reach the TCRdb copy of this immuneACCESS table, which keeps in-frame sequences only. Checked studies attribute under half of the gap to unresolved V genes and leave the rest unexplained. That table gives V, J and clone size, and the DNA gave D and trimming. This sample comprises approximately 210,000 clones, 45% to 75% of them detected only once. Less than 3.5% of the sample rests with the top ten.

This specimen's time point label, per the study, means: about 4 weeks on oral tofacitinib. The treatment or condition label, as the study defines it: oral pan-JAK inhibitor, 5-10 mg twice daily. Lesional scalp punch biopsies and peripheral blood were obtained from alopecia areata patients. PBMCs were isolated by density centrifugation and stained for CD3, CD4 and CD8, after which CD4+ and CD8+ T cells were sorted on a FACSAria. This specimen consisted of CD4+ T cells sorted from blood, obtained at week 4, from a patient treated with tofacitinib. The sequence came from a human donor with alopecia areata. The V gene is TRBV28 and the J gene is TRBJ1-3; matching of 6 bases hints at TRBD1 as the D gene. The CDR3 reads as follows: CASSLVQGGNTIYF. The DNA reads TGTGCCAGCAGTTTAGTACAGGGTGGTAACACCATATATTTT.